Each of the 20 T cell receptor beta chains below was sequenced from the same sample in a study of T-cell reconstitution after alpha-beta-depleted transplantation in children. Preparing the TCRbeta library involved the use of unique molecular identifiers. Each CDR3 protein is one row after TCRdb ran MiXCR on the PCR reads. This sample carries approximately 1,000,000 distinct CDR3 sequences, about 29% of them seen once, and the ten largest clones take under 30%. The sample consisted of PBMCs, mostly from graft donor cells, taken 360 days after TCRalphabeta/CD19-depleted stem cell transplant. The receptors were gathered from a boy under two years old who had a stem cell transplant for SCID, so the T cells may come from the graft donor.

This clonotype was recorded a few times. The chain employs TRBV7-2 and TRBJ2-5; 9 bases are a match to TRBD2. V lost 2 bases, J lost 1 base, and 5 bases stayed unmatched. This CDR3 region has 16 residues. Germline V gives CDR1 SGHTA, CDR2 FQGNSA. The CDR3 DNA reads as TGTGCCAGCAGCTTAAATAGCGGGGGTGGCCAAGAGACCCAGTACTTC. It yields the protein CASSLNSGGGQETQYF. Variable domain in full (rest from reference TRBV7-2 and TRBJ2-5): GAGVSQSPSNKVTEKGKDVELRCDPISGHTALYWYRQSLGQGLEFLIYFQGNSAPDKSGLPSDRFSAERTGGSVSTLTIQRTQQEDSAVYLCASSLNSGGGQETQYFGPGTRLLVL.

The table lists this clonotype with a few counts. V usage is TRBV3-1 and J usage is TRBJ1-5, with D possibly matching TRBD1 (5 bases). Per the germline V gene, CDR1 is LGHDT and CDR2 is YNNKEL (reference sequence). The CDR3 has 17 residues. The ends were cut back, 1 base at V and 0 bases at J, with 13 bases in the middle. In DNA form, the CDR3 reads TGTGCCAGCAGCCAAGGATTCCCGGGACTTAGCAATCAGCCCCAGCATTTT. Translation: CASSQGFPGLSNQPQHF.

This clonotype came up many times. The V call is TRBV20-1, the J call TRBJ2-3; D is uncertain. Germline lookup yields CDR1 DFQATT and CDR2 SNEGSKA (reference sequence). Trimming removed 3 bases from V and 6 bases from J, with 7 bases in between. This CDR3 spans 11 amino acids. Here the CDR3 reads CSASLLDTQYF. In DNA form, the CDR3 reads TGCAGTGCTAGTCTTCTGGATACGCAGTATTTT.

This clonotype was counted at least ten times. The rearrangement links TRBV4-1 to TRBJ1-2; D not resolved. The length of the CDR3 is 14 residues. Trimming removed 2 bases from V and 7 bases from J, with 14 bases in between. Germline CDR1 MGHRA, CDR2 YSYEKL. The chain's CDR3 is CASSQPGKGPGYTF. The CDR3 nucleotides read TGCGCCAGCAGCCAACCCGGGAAAGGGCCTGGCTACACCTTC.

This clonotype was counted a few times. The CDR3 DNA sequence: TGTGCCAGCAGCCAAGGGGGGGTTTCCGTCGCCAAAAACATTCAGTACTTC. Its translation is CASSQGGVSVAKNIQYF. V usage is TRBV3-1 and J usage is TRBJ2-4, with a tentative D call TRBD2 (6 bases). The CDR3 sequence is 17 residues long. The germline V gene encodes CDR1 LGHDT and CDR2 YNNKEL (reference sequence). V was shortened by 1 base and J by 1 base, with 14 bases between the two germline ends.

This chain links TRBV15 with TRBJ2-3; D not resolved. From germline, CDR1 is LNHNV and CDR2 YYDKDF (reference sequence). The length of the CDR3 is 15 residues. The V and J ends lost 3 bases and 4 bases respectively, with 14 bases between them. In nucleotides, the CDR3 is TGTGCCACCAGCAGGGGCACCGGGCCTCCAGATACGCAGTATTTT. Translating gives CATSRGTGPPDTQYF.

This clonotype was observed a few times. The chain uses TRBV10-2 and TRBJ2-1, with no clear D. This CDR3 contains 15 residues. Trimming removed 4 bases at V and 0 bases at J, with 10 bases between. CDR1 and CDR2 from the germline V gene are WSHSY and SAAADI. CDR3 nucleotides: TGCGCCAGCAGTGGGCAGTCGAGCTCCTACAATGAGCAGTTCTTC. It yields the protein CASSGQSSSYNEQFF.

The CDR3 loop is CSAAQTGGSYEQYF. CDR3 bases: TGCAGTGCTGCGCAGACAGGGGGCTCCTACGAGCAGTACTTC. The rearrangement uses TRBV20-1 and TRBJ2-7, with 9 bases matching TRBD1. The CDR3 covers 14 residues. The germline CDR1 and CDR2 sequences are DFQATT and SNEGSKA (reference sequence). Trimming took 5 bases from V and 0 from J; bases not matched to a gene: 5.

J is TRBJ2-2 and V is TRBV5-1; D is unclear. This CDR3 comprises 15 residues. V dropped 1 base and J dropped 5 bases, with 12 bases sitting between them. Germline assignment: CDR1 SGHRS and CDR2 YFSETQ. CDR3 sequence reads: CASSLQTAQTGELFF. The CDR3 DNA follows: TGCGCCAGCAGCTTGCAGACCGCGCAGACCGGGGAGCTGTTTTTT.

The J gene is TRBJ2-7, the V gene TRBV7-9, with TRBD1 identical over 9 bases. Trimming at V came to 6 bases and at J to 3 bases, leaving 9 bases not matched to a gene. The CDR3 contains 15 residues. Germline values: CDR1 SEHNR, CDR2 FQNEAQ (reference sequence). The CDR3 sequence is CASRRAGTGNYEQYF. The CDR3 DNA sequence: TGTGCCAGCAGACGTGCCGGGACAGGGAACTACGAGCAGTACTTC.

The gene calls are TRBV5-1 and TRBJ2-5; perhaps D is TRBD1 or TRBD2 (5 bases each). The CDR3 is made up of 16 amino acids. V was cut by 0 bases and J by 3 bases, with 15 bases left in between. Germline V gene sequence: CDR1 SGHRS, CDR2 YFSETQ. The CDR3 sequence is CASSLAFDGAKETQYF. The CDR3 region has the DNA TGCGCCAGCAGCTTGGCTTTTGACGGGGCCAAAGAGACCCAGTACTTC.

The V call is TRBV28, the J call TRBJ1-1, with no clear D. The CDR3 contains 14 residues. Between the trimmed V and J ends, which lost 3 bases and 4 bases, there was a span of 12 bases. Per germline, CDR1 MDHEN and CDR2 SYDVKM. The CDR3 loop is CASSFFRLSTEAFF. DNA of the CDR3: TGTGCCAGCAGTTTTTTCAGGTTGAGCACTGAAGCTTTCTTT.

This chain links TRBV7-8 with TRBJ2-3; tentative D call: TRBD2 (5 bases). Trimming shortened V by 2 bases and J by 0 bases, and 9 bases separated the two germline ends. In germline, CDR1 is SGHVS, CDR2 FQNEAQ. CDR3 length: 15 amino acids. The CDR3 DNA reads as TGTGCCAGCAGCTTAAGGCGGGCTAGCACAGATACGCAGTATTTT. It codes for CASSLRRASTDTQYF.

This clonotype was counted a few times. The V and J genes are TRBV10-3 and TRBJ2-7; TRBD2 agrees at 10 bases. The length of the CDR3 is 13 residues. Per germline, CDR1 ENHRY and CDR2 SYGVKD. Unmatched junction bases numbered 5, after V lost 9 bases and J lost 3 bases. CDR3 DNA: TGTGCCATTCGCGAGCGGGGGGGCTACGAGCAGTACTTC. Protein product: CAIRERGGYEQYF.

The gene calls are TRBV4-1 and TRBJ2-5; 12 bases are a match to TRBD2. From germline, CDR1 is MGHRA and CDR2 YSYEKL. The CDR3 totals 17 residues. V shed 2 bases and J 5 bases; nucleotides not matched to a gene: 9. For the CDR3, the DNA is TGCGCCAGCAGCCAACGACTAGCGGGGGCCACGGGGGAGACCCAGTACTTC. Protein: CASSQRLAGATGETQYF.

The chain carries TRBV29-1 and TRBJ2-1, with D perhaps given as TRBD1 or TRBD2 (6 bases each). V lost 3 bases and J lost 4, with 16 bases in between. CDR3 size: 15 residues. Per the germline V gene, CDR1 is SQVTM and CDR2 is ANQGSEA. CDR3 nucleotide sequence: TGCAGCGTTGACCGTGGGGGGCCCCTATACAATGAGCAGTTCTTC. This gives the protein CSVDRGGPLYNEQFF.

The chain has TRBV27 and TRBJ1-1; a possible D gene is TRBD1 (5 bases). Germline CDR1 MNHEY, CDR2 SMNVEV (reference sequence). Trimming stripped 6 bases from V and 3 bases from J, with 20 bases between. The CDR3 is made up of 16 amino acids. The CDR3, as DNA: TGTGCCAGCAGCCCCCTGGGCCAGGGCTCAGACACTGAAGCTTTCTTT. Protein: CASSPLGQGSDTEAFF.

This chain connects TRBV4-1 to TRBJ2-3, with 13 bases aligning to TRBD2. Trimming removed 3 bases from V and 2 bases from J; junction bases left unmatched: 8. The CDR3 contains 18 residues. Germline-derived CDR1 and CDR2 are MGHRA and YSYEKL. The CDR3 here is CASSQRTSGGLFTDTQYF. As DNA, the CDR3 is TGCGCCAGCAGCCAGCGGACTAGCGGGGGCCTGTTCACAGATACGCAGTATTTT.

The CDR3 DNA follows: TGTGCCAGCAGCCCAAGTTTAGACAGGGTCGGTACGGGTGAGACCCAGTACTTC. It encodes CASSPSLDRVGTGETQYF. The chain couples TRBV27 to TRBJ2-5; TRBD1 aligns across 7 bases. The CDR3 is 18 residues long. V was clipped by 6 bases and J by 5 bases; unmatched bases: 21. Looked up from germline, CDR1 is MNHEY and CDR2 is SMNVEV (reference sequence).

This clonotype was seen more than once but under ten times. This CDR3 is CASSPPGTGAHEQYF. DNA for the CDR3: TGTGCCAGCAGTCCCCCCGGGACAGGGGCCCACGAGCAGTACTTC. This chain links TRBV28 with TRBJ2-7, with 10 bases lining up with TRBD1. Germline CDR1 MDHEN, CDR2 SYDVKM. The CDR3 length is 15 residues. With 5 bases clipped from V and 5 bases from J, the junction kept 9 bases outside the gene matches.